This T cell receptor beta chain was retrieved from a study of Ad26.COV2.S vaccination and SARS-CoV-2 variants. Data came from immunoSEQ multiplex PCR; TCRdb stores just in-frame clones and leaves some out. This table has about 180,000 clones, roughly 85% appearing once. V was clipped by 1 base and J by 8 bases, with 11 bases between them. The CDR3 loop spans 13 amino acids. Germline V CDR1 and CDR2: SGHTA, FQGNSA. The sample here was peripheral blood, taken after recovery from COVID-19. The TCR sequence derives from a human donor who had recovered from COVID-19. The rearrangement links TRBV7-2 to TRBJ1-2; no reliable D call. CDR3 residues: CASSLETGLGYTF. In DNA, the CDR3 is TGTGCCAGCAGCTTAGAAACGGGGTTAGGCTACACCTTC.